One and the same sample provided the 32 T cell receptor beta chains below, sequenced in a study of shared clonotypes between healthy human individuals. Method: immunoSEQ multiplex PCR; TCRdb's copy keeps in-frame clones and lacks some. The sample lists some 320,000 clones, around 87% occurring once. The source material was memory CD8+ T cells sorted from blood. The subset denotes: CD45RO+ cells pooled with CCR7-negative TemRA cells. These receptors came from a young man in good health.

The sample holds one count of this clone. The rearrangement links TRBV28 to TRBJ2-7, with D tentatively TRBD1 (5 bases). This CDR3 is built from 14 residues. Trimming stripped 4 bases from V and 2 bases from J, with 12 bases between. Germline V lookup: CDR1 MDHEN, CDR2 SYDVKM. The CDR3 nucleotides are TGTGCCAGCAGTTATTCCGCAGGGACCTACGAGCAGTACTTC. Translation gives CASSYSAGTYEQYF. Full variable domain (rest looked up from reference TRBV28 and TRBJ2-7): DVKVTQSSRYLVKRTGEKVFLECVQDMDHENMFWYRQDPGLGLRLIYFSYDVKMKEKGDIPEGYSVSREKKERFSLILESASTNQTSMYLCASSYSAGTYEQYFGPGTRLTVT.

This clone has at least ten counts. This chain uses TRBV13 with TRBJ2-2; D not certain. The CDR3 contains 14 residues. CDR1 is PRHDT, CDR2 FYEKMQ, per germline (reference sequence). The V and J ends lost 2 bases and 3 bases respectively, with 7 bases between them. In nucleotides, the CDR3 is TGTGCCAGCAGCTTATCCCGACACACCGGGGAGCTGTTTTTT. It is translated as CASSLSRHTGELFF.

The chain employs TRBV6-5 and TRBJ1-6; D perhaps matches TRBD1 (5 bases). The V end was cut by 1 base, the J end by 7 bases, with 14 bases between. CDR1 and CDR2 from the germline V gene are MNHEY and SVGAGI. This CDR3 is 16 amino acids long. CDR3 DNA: TGTGCCAGCAGTTACTGGTCGAGGGGAAAGAATTCACCCCTCCACTTT. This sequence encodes CASSYWSRGKNSPLHF.

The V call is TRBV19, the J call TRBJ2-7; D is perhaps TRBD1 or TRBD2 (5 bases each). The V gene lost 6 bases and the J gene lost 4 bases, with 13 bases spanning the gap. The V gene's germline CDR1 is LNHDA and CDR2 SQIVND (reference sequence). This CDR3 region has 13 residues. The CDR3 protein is CASSLNWGYEQYF. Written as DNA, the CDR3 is TGTGCCAGTAGCCTGAACTGGGGGTACGAGCAGTACTTC.

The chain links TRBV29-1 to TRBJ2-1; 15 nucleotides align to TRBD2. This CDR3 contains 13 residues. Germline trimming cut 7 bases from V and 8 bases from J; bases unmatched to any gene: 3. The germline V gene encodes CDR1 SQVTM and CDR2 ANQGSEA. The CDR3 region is CSAGTSGRYEQFF. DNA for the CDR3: TGCAGCGCAGGGACTAGCGGGAGGTATGAGCAGTTCTTC.

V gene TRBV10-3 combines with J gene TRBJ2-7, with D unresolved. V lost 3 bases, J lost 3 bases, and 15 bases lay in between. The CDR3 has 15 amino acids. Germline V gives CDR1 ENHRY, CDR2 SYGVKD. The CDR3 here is CAISDAPKSVYEQYF. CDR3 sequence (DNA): TGTGCCATCAGTGACGCCCCCAAGTCGGTCTACGAGCAGTACTTC.

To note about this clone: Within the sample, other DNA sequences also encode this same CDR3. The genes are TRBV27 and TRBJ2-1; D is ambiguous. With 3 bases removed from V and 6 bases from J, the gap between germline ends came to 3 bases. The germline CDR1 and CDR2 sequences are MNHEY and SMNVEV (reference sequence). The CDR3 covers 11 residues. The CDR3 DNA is TGTGCCAGCAGTTTGGGCAATGAGCAGTTCTTC. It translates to CASSLGNEQFF.

CDR3 DNA sequence: TGTGCCAGCAGTTCCCCGAGACAGGTTTTGAGGGCCACAGATACGCAGTATTTT. Its protein product is CASSSPRQVLRATDTQYF. The rearrangement uses TRBV28 and TRBJ2-3; maybe TRBD1 (6 bases). The ends were cut back, 4 bases at V and 2 bases at J, with 22 bases in the middle. From germline, CDR1 is MDHEN and CDR2 SYDVKM. This CDR3 is built from 18 residues. Variable domain in full (rest from reference TRBV28 and TRBJ2-3): DVKVTQSSRYLVKRTGEKVFLECVQDMDHENMFWYRQDPGLGLRLIYFSYDVKMKEKGDIPEGYSVSREKKERFSLILESASTNQTSMYLCASSSPRQVLRATDTQYFGPGTRLTVL.

The CDR3 bases are TGTGCCAGCAGCTCCCACGGGGCTAGCACAGATACGCAGTATTTT. Its translation: CASSSHGASTDTQYF. The chain recombines TRBV13 with TRBJ2-3, with D tentatively TRBD1 or TRBD2 (5 bases each). The CDR3 is 15 amino acids. Germline CDR1 PRHDT, CDR2 FYEKMQ (reference sequence). V was trimmed by 4 bases and J by 0 bases, leaving 11 bases between them.

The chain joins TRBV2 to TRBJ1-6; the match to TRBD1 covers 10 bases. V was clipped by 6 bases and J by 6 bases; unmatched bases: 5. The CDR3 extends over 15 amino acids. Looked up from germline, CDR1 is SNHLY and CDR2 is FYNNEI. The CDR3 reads CASRKTGGGNSPLHF. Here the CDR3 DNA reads TGTGCCAGCAGGAAGACAGGGGGCGGTAATTCACCCCTCCACTTT.

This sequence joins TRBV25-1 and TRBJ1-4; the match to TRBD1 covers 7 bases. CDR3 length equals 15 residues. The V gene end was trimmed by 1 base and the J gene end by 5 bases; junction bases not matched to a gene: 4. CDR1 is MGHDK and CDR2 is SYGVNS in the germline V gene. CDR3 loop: CASSESDRVNEKLFF. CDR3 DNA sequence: TGTGCCAGCAGTGAATCCGACAGGGTGAATGAAAAACTGTTTTTT.

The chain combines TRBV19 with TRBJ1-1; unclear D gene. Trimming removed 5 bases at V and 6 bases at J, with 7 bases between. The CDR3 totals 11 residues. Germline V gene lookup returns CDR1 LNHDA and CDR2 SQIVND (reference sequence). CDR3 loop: CASSEGAEAFF. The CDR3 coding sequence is TGTGCCAGTAGTGAGGGCGCTGAAGCTTTCTTT.

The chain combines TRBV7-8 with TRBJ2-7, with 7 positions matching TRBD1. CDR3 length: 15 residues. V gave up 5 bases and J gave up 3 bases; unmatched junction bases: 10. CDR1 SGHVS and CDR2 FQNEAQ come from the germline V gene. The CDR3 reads CASSPRDSFFYEQYF. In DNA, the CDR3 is TGTGCCAGCAGCCCCCGGGACAGTTTTTTCTACGAGCAGTACTTC.

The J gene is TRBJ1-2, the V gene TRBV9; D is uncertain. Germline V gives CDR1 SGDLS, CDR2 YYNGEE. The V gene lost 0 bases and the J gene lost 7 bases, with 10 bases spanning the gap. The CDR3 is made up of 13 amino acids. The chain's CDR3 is CASSVENRRGYTF. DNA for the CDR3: TGTGCCAGCAGCGTAGAGAACCGTCGTGGCTACACCTTC.

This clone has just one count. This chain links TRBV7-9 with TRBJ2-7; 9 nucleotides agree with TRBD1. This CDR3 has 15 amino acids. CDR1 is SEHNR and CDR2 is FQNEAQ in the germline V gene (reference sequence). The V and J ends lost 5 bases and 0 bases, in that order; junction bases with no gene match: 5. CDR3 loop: CASSPTGGVSYEQYF. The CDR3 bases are TGTGCCAGCAGCCCGACAGGGGGTGTCTCCTACGAGCAGTACTTC.

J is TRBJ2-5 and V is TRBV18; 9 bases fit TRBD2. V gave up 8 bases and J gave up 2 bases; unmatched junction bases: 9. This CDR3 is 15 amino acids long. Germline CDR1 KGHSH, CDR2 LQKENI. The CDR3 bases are TGTGCCAGCCGACTTCGACTAGCGGATCAAGAGACCCAGTACTTC. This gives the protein CASRLRLADQETQYF.

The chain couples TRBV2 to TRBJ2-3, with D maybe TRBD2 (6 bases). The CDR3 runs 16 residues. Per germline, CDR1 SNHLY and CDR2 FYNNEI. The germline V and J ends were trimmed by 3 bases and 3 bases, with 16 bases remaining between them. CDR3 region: CASSDHGIGGTDTQYF. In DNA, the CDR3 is TGTGCCAGCAGTGATCATGGCATCGGGGGTACAGATACGCAGTATTTT.

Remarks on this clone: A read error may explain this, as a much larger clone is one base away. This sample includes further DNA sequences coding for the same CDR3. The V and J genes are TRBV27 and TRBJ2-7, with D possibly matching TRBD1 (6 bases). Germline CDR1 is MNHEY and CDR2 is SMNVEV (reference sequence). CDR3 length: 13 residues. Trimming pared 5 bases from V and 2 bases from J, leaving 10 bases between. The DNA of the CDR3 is TGTGCCAGCAGTGTACAGGGCACCTACGAGCAGTACTTC. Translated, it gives CASSVQGTYEQYF.

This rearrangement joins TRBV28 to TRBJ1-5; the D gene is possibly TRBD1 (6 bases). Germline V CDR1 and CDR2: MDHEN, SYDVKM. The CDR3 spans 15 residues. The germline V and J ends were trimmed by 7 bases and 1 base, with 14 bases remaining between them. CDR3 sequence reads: CASTFQGTSNQPQHF. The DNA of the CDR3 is TGTGCCAGCACCTTCCAGGGGACAAGCAATCAGCCCCAGCATTTT.

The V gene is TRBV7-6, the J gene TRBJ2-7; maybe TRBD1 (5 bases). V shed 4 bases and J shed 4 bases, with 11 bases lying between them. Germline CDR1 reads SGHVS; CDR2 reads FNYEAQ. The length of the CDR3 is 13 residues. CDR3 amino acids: CASSYGQVYEQYF. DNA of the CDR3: TGTGCCAGCAGCTACGGACAAGTTTACGAGCAGTACTTC.

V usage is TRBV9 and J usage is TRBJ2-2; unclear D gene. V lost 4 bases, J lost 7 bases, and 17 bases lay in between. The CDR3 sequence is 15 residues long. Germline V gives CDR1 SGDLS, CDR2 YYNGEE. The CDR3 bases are TGTGCCAGCAGCCCCTCGACCCTCTCGGTCGGGGAGCTGTTTTTT. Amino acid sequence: CASSPSTLSVGELFF.

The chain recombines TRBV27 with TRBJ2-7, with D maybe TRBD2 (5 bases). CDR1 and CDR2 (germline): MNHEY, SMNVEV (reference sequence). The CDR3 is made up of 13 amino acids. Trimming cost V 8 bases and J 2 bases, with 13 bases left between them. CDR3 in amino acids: CASGYGVPYEQYF. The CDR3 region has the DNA TGTGCCAGCGGATACGGGGTTCCCTACGAGCAGTACTTC.

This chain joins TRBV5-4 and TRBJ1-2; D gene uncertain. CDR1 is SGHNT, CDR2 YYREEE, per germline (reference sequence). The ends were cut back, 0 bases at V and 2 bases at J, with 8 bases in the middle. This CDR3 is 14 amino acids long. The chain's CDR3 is CASSLVSQNYGYTF. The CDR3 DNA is TGTGCCAGCAGCTTGGTCTCTCAGAACTATGGCTACACCTTC.

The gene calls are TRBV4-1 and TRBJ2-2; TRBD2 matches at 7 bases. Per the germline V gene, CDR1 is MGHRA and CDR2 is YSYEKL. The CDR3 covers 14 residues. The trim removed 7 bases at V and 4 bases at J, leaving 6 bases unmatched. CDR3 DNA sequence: TGCGCCAGCAAAGGGAGGGTCTTCACCGGGGAGCTGTTTTTT. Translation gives CASKGRVFTGELFF.

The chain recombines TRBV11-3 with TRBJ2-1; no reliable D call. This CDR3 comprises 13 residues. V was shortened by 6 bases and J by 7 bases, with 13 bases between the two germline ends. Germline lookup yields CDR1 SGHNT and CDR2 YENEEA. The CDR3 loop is CASSSLDGNEQFF. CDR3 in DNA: TGTGCCAGCAGTTCCTTGGACGGAAATGAGCAGTTCTTC.

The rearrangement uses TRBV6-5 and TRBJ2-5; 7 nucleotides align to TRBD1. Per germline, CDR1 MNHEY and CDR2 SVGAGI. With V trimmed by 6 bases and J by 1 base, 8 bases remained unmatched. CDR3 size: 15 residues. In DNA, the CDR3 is TGTGCCAGCAGCGATCCCACAGGGGCCCAAGAGACCCAGTACTTC. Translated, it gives CASSDPTGAQETQYF.

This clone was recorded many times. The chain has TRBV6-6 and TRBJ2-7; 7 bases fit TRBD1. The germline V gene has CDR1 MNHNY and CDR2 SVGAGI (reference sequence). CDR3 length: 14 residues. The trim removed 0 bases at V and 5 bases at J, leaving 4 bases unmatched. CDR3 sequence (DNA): TGTGCCAGCAGTTACTCAGGGGGCCGGGACGAGCAGTACTTC. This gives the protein CASSYSGGRDEQYF.

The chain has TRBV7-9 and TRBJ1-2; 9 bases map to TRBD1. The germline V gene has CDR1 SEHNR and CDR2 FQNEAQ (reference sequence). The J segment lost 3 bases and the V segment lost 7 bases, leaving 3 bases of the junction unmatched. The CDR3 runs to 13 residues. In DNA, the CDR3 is TGTGCCAGCAACGACAGGGGGGACTATGGCTACACCTTC. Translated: CASNDRGDYGYTF.

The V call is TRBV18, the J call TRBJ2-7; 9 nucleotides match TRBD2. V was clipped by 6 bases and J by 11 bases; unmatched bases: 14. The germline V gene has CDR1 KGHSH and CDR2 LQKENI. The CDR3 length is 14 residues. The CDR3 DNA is TGTGCCAGCTCGCGGGAGGGGGGTTACTTCGTGGAGTACTTC. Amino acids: CASSREGGYFVEYF.

The CDR3 DNA sequence: TGTGCCAGCAGCCCCTCTCGAGGCACCGGGGAGCTGTTTTTT. Encoded protein: CASSPSRGTGELFF. The gene calls are TRBV13 and TRBJ2-2; D is ambiguous. This CDR3 spans 14 amino acids. Germline V gene data show CDR1 as PRHDT and CDR2 as FYEKMQ (reference sequence). Trimming cost V 5 bases and J 4 bases, with 11 bases left between them.

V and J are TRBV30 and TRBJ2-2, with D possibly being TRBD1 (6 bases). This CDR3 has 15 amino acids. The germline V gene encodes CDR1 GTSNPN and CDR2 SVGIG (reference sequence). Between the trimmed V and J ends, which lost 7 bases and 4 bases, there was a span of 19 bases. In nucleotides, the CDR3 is TGTGCCTCCAACCTACAGGGTTCGGGCACCGGGGAGCTGTTTTTT. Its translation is CASNLQGSGTGELFF.

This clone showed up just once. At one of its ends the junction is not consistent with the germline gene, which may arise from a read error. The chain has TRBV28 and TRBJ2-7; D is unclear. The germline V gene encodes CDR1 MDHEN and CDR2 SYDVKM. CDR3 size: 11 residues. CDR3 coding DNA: TGTGCCAGCAATTTAGGCTACGAGCAGTACTTC. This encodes CASNLGYEQYF.